This T cell receptor (beta chain) originates from a study of cytomegalovirus exposure and HLA in healthy donors. Whole-study results and caveats: Reported results showed that the classifier diagnosed cytomegalovirus status with high specificity and sensitivity. Specificity for CMV antigens was confirmed in vitro for a few of the CMV-associated chains. In the 120 validation repertoires, a later analysis found that first-cohort TCR clusters tended to co-occur. It was about 150 TCR beta chains that were listed as cytomegalovirus-associated.

Regarding this clone: The antigen remains unidentified.

The protocol was immunoSEQ multiplex PCR, while the TCRdb copy is restricted to in-frame clones and leaves out a portion. The sample has tens of thousands of clones; 90% to 95% are singletons. Germline V gene sequence: CDR1 LNHDA, CDR2 SQIVND (reference sequence). This CDR3 comprises 14 residues. Trimming took 4 bases from V and 6 from J, leaving 13 bases between them. This chain uses TRBV19 with TRBJ2-1, with TRBD2 as a possible D gene (6 bases). The specimen was PBMCs. This sequence was found in a man younger than 35 in good health and CMV-seronegative. DNA for the CDR3: TGTGCCAGTAGTACGTTGGAGGGTCGCAATGAGCAGTTCTTC. Translated, it gives CASSTLEGRNEQFF.